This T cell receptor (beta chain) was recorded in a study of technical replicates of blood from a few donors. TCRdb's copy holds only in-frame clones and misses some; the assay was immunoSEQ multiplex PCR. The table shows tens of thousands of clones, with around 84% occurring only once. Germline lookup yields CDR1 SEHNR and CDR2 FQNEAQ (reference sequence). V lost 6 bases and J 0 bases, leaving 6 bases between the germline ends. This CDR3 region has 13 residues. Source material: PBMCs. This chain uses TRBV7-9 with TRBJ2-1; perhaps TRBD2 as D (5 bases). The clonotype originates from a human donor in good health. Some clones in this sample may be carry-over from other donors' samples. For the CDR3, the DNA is TGTGCCAGCAGGGGGAGCTCCTACAATGAGCAGTTCTTC. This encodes CASRGSSYNEQFF.